The clone carrying this T cell receptor beta chain was counted ten times or more. Its antigen is undetermined. The record originates from a study of early T cells in non-severe SARS-CoV-2 infection. The overall study: Chains from this unsorted whole-blood bulk RNA could not be paired.

Germline V CDR1 and CDR2: SQVTM, ANQGSEA. V gave up 5 bases and J gave up 4 bases; unmatched junction bases: 6. The CDR3 is 14 residues long. Study-wide points: CD4 and private specificities were missed by VDJdb matching, which favored anti-spike CD8 responses.

Individual cDNA molecules were tagged with unique molecular identifiers. TCRdb used MiXCR to reprocess the 5' RACE reads, holding one entry per CDR3 protein. The data hold 45,000 to 65,000 distinct CDR3 sequences, with around 9.1% observed a single time. The chain employs TRBV29-1 and TRBJ2-2; 8 nucleotides agree with TRBD1. The receptor's source is an adult who was a healthcare worker with PCR-confirmed SARS-CoV-2 infection or an uninfected control (not recorded which). The sequencing sample was made of whole blood. CDR3 in DNA: TGCAGCGTTCTCCGGGACAGGAGCACCGGGGAGCTGTTTTTT. Translating gives CSVLRDRSTGELFF.